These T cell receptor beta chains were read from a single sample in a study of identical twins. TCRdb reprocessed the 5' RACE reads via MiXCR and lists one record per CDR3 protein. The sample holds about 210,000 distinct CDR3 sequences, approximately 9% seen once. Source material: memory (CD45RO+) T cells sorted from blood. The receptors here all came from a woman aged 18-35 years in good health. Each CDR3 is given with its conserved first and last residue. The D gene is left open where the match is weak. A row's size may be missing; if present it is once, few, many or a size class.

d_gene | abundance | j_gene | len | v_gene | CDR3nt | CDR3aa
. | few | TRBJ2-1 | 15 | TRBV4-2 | TGTGCCAGCAGCCAAGATGCGGGGGCGGGAAATGAGCAGTTCTTC | CASSQDAGAGNEQFF
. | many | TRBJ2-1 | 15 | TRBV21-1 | TGTGCCAGCAGCAAGAGGACTAGCGTCTACAATGAGCAGTTCTTC | CASSKRTSVYNEQFF
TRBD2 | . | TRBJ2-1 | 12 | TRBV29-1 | TGCATTTCTAGCGGGGGGGCCAATGAGCAGTTCTTC | CISSGGANEQFF
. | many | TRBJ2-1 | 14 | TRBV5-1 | TGCGCCAGCAGGGCGGAGGTACTTAACAATGAGCAGTTCTTC | CASRAEVLNNEQFF
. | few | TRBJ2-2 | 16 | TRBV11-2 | TGTGCCAGCATACAATCCGGGTCCACCAACACCGGGGAGCTGTTTTTT | CASIQSGSTNTGELFF
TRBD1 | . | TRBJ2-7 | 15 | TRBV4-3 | TGCGCCAGCAGCCAAGATCGGGACAGGTTCTACGAGCAGTACTTC | CASSQDRDRFYEQYF
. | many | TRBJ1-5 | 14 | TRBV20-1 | TGCAGTGCTAGAGTGAGGGGTAGCAATCAGCCCCAGCATTTT | CSARVRGSNQPQHF
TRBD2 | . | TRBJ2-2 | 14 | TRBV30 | TGTGCCTGGCGGCGGGAGGGCCTCGCCGGGGAGCTGTTTTTT | CAWRREGLAGELFF
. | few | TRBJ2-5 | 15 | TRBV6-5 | TGTGCCAGCAGTTACGCGCCTAGCGCCTGGGAGACCCAGTACTTC | CASSYAPSAWETQYF
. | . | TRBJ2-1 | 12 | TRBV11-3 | TGTGCCAGCAGCTCCCCACGAGGTGAGCAGTTCTTC | CASSSPRGEQFF
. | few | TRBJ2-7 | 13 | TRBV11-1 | TGTGCCAGCAGCTCGGGTTCCCAGGGGGAGCAGTACTTC | CASSSGSQGEQYF
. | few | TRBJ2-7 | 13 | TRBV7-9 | TGTGCCAGCAGCTTCGACGGGACCTCCAATCAGTACTTC | CASSFDGTSNQYF
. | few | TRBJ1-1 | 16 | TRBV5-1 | TGCGCCAGCAGCTTGGTTGGACAGCCCTTGAACACTGAAGCTTTCTTT | CASSLVGQPLNTEAFF
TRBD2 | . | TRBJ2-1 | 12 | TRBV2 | TGTGCCAGCAGTTACGCACGGGAGGGTCAGATCTTC | CASSYAREGQIF
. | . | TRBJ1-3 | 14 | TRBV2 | TGTGCCAGCCGTGGAGATGTAGCTGGAAACACCATATATTTT | CASRGDVAGNTIYF
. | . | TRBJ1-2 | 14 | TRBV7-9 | TGTGCCAGCAGTTCACAATTGACCGGTGGTGGCTACACCTTC | CASSSQLTGGGYTF
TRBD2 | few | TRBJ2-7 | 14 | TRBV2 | TGTGCCAGCAGTGTCGGGACTACCTTAGGGGAGCAGTACTTC | CASSVGTTLGEQYF
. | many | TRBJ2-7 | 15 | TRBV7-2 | TGTGCCAGCAGCTTAGCGATTCAGGGATCGGGCGAGCAGTACTTC | CASSLAIQGSGEQYF
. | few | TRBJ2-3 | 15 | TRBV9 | TGTGCCAGCAGGGCCGGGGATTTTAGCACAGATACGCAGTATTTT | CASRAGDFSTDTQYF
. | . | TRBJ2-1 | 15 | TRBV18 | TGTGCCAGCTCACCACAAAGGGGGACCTACAATGAGCAGTTCTTC | CASSPQRGTYNEQFF
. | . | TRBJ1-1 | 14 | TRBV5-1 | TGCGCCAGCAGCGCGAAAACAGGGTCCACTGAAGCTTTCTTT | CASSAKTGSTEAFF
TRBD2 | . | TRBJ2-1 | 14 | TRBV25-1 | TGTGCCACCTCGACTAGCGGGGGATACAATGAGCAGTTCTTC | CATSTSGGYNEQFF
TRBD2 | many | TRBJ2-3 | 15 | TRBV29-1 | TGCAGCGTCGTCCTAGCGGGGGGGGCAACAGATACGCAGTATTTT | CSVVLAGGATDTQYF
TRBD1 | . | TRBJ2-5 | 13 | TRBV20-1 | TGCAGTGCTAGGGGGACAGGGCAAGAGACCCAGTACTTC | CSARGTGQETQYF
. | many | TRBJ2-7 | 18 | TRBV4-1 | TGCGCCAGCAGCCAAGTTCCTTCAGACCCTTCATCTTCCTACGAGCAGTACTTC | CASSQVPSDPSSSYEQYF
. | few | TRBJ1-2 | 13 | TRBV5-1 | TGCGCCAGCAGCTTTGACCCGAACTATGGCTACACCTTC | CASSFDPNYGYTF
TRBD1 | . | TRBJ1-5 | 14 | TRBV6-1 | TGTGCCAGTACAGGGGGCCTCGGCAATCAGCCCCAGCATTTT | CASTGGLGNQPQHF
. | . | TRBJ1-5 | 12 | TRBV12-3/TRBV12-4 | TGTGCCAGCAGCTACATAAATCAGCCCCAGCATTTT | CASSYINQPQHF
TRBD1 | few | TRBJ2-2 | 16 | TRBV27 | TGTGCCAGCCTGCTCTCCGGGACAGCGAACACCGGGGAGCTGTTTTTT | CASLLSGTANTGELFF
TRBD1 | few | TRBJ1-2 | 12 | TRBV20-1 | TGCAGTGCTCACAGGGGGCAGGGTGGCTACACCTTC | CSAHRGQGGYTF
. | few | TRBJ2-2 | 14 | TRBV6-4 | TGTGCCAGCAGTGAGGGGCGTCTTACCGGGGAGCTGTTTTTT | CASSEGRLTGELFF
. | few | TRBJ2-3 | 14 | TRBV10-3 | TGTGCCACCCAGCAAACGGGGACCGAGGGGACGCAGTATTTT | CATQQTGTEGTQYF
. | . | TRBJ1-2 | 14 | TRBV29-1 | TGCAGCGCCTCCCTCAGTAACGCGGAATATGGCTACACCTTC | CSASLSNAEYGYTF
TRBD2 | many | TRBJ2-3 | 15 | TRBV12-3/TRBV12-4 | TGTGCCAGCAGGAGGACTAGCGGGAGAGCAGATACGCAGTATTTT | CASRRTSGRADTQYF
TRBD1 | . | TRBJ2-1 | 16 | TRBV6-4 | TGTGCCAGCAGTGATCACCCGGGACAGGGGCACAATGAGCAGTTCTTC | CASSDHPGQGHNEQFF
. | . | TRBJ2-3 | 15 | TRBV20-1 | TGCAGGGGGGCTAGCAGAGATTCTAGCACAGATACGCAGTATTTT | CRGASRDSSTDTQYF
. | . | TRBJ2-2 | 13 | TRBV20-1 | TGCAGTGCTAGGGACGGAGGCCCCGGGGAGCTGTTTTTT | CSARDGGPGELFF
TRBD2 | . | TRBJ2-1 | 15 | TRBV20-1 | TGCAGTGCTTCGCGCGGGGGGAACATGTACAATGAGCAGTTCTTC | CSASRGGNMYNEQFF
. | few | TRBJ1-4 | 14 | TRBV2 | TGTGCCAGCAGTGTAGGGGTCCTTAATGAAAAACTGTTTTTT | CASSVGVLNEKLFF
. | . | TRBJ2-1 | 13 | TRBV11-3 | TGTGCCAGCAGCTTAGACGCGGGACGTGAGCAGTTCTTC | CASSLDAGREQFF
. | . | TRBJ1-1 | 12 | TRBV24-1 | TGTGCCACCAGTGACTCCTCGAATCAAGCTTTCTTT | CATSDSSNQAFF
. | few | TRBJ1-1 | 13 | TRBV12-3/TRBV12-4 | TGTGCCAGCAGTTTTAGGGGAGGGACTGAAGCTTTCTTT | CASSFRGGTEAFF
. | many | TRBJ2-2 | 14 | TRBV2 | TGTGCCAGCGTACCAGGGCGTGGCACCGGGGAGCTGTTTTTT | CASVPGRGTGELFF
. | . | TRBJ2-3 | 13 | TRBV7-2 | TGTGCCAGCAGCTTAGAGGTTCGAGATACGCAGTATTTT | CASSLEVRDTQYF
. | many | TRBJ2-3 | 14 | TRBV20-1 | TGCAGTGCTAGAGATCGGCGTTTTAAGGGTACGCAGTATTTT | CSARDRRFKGTQYF
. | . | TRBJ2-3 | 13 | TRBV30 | TGTGCCTGGACGATAGCGGGCACAGATACGCAGTATTTT | CAWTIAGTDTQYF
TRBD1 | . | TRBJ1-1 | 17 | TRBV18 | TGTGCCAGCTCACCTAATCAGGGACAGGGGGCGAGCACTGAAGCTTTCTTT | CASSPNQGQGASTEAFF
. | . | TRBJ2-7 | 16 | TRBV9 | TGTGCCAGCAGCTCCAGGGGTGAGGGTGTAGGGTACGAGCAGTACTTC | CASSSRGEGVGYEQYF
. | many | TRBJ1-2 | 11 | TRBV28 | TGTGCCAGCAGTGACGAAAATGGCTACACCTTC | CASSDENGYTF
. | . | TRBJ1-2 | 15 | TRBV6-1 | TGTGCCAGCAGTCTTAGCCCGGACAGTTACTATGGCTACACCTTC | CASSLSPDSYYGYTF